This T cell receptor (beta chain) was captured in a study of CD8+ T cells in alopecia areata. General study findings and limits: Under tofacitinib, numerous expanded lesional clonotypes remained detectable in scalp and blood. Relative to normal scalp, lesional scalp, especially alopecia totalis/universalis, showed higher clonality.

The length of the CDR3 is 11 residues. Trimming cost V 4 bases and J 1 base, with 4 bases left between them. CDR1 and CDR2 from the germline V gene are SQVTM and ANQGSEA. Treatment of the sample: oral pan-JAK inhibitor, 5-10 mg twice daily. Those with alopecia areata gave lesional scalp punch biopsies and peripheral blood. A word on this clone: Antigen: not known.

RNA, once extracted, was reverse transcribed into cDNA for use as the sequencing template. Only in-frame clones appear in the TCRdb table, and some are missing; sequencing was by immunoSEQ multiplex PCR. Among 160,000 or so clones, around 58% were seen once, and the ten largest hold roughly 16%. The receptor's source is a human donor with alopecia areata. The sample consisted of CD4+ T cells sorted from blood, taken between weeks 55 and 65, from a patient treated with tofacitinib. The chain uses TRBV29-1 and TRBJ1-1; D gene ambiguous. CDR3 nucleotides: TGCAGCGTTGCGCCGAACACTGAAGCTTTCTTT. It codes for CSVAPNTEAFF.